The 6 T cell receptor beta chains in this list originate from one sample, sequenced in a study of radiation and T cells in renal cell carcinoma. TCRdb keeps only in-frame clones here, not all; method: immunoSEQ multiplex PCR. This table has 100,000 to 150,000 clones, approximately 82% appearing once. Regarding time point: baseline pretreatment blood. Indicated treatment: 15 Gy SBRT to primary tumor, nephrectomy 4 weeks later. The source material was blood, sampled from a patient whose treatment included radiotherapy and nephrectomy. Every receptor here comes from a woman aged 55-75 years with renal cell carcinoma.

The gene calls are TRBV10-1 and TRBJ2-5; the D gene could be TRBD1 or TRBD2 (5 bases each). The J call is uncertain, as TRBJ2-7 better fits the DNA end. The CDR3 loop spans 14 amino acids. Germline CDR1 is WNHNN and CDR2 is SYGVQD (reference sequence). The CDR3 here is CASTSRGFTYEQYF. The CDR3 nucleotides are TGCGCCAGCACCTCCCGGGGCTTCACCTACGAGCAGTACTTC.

The sample holds a few counts of this clone. The chain carries TRBV5-1 and TRBJ2-1, with D perhaps matching TRBD2 (6 bases). Germline V gene sequence: CDR1 SGHRS, CDR2 YFSETQ. V was trimmed by 4 bases and J by 0 bases, leaving 14 bases between them. The CDR3 extends over 16 amino acids. For the CDR3, the DNA is TGCGCCAGCAGCCCGGGACTCCTAAGCTCCTACAATGAGCAGTTCTTC. This codes for CASSPGLLSSYNEQFF.

The chain employs TRBV2 and TRBJ2-1; 7 bases match TRBD1. This CDR3 comprises 18 residues. Germline V gene data show CDR1 as SNHLY and CDR2 as FYNNEI. V dropped 6 bases and J dropped 0; count of bases not matched to a gene: 14. CDR3 DNA sequence: TGTGCCAGCAGCGCACAAATGACAGGGCCGAGCTCCTACAATGAGCAGTTCTTC. Protein sequence: CASSAQMTGPSSYNEQFF.

J is TRBJ2-5 and V is TRBV5-1; weak D call: TRBD1 (5 bases). The length of the CDR3 is 13 residues. From germline, CDR1 is SGHRS and CDR2 YFSETQ. V was clipped by 2 bases and J by 5 bases, with 10 bases between them. The chain's CDR3 is CASSFGAGETQYF. CDR3 bases: TGCGCCAGCAGCTTTGGGGCCGGGGAGACCCAGTACTTC.

The rearrangement joins TRBV19 to TRBJ1-1; possibly TRBD1 for D (5 bases). With 6 bases removed from V and 5 bases from J, the gap between germline ends came to 13 bases. Germline V lookup: CDR1 LNHDA, CDR2 SQIVND (reference sequence). There are 13 residues in the CDR3. Here the CDR3 reads CASRGPRETEAFF. Written as DNA, the CDR3 is TGTGCCAGTAGGGGCCCCAGGGAAACTGAAGCTTTCTTT.

The chain links TRBV28 to TRBJ1-1, with D tentatively TRBD1 (5 bases). Germline lookup yields CDR1 MDHEN and CDR2 SYDVKM. V dropped 9 bases and J dropped 4 bases, with 21 bases sitting between them. This CDR3 region has 15 residues. CDR3 amino acids: CASTRAGVGGTEAFF. The CDR3 DNA reads TGTGCCAGTACCCGAGCGGGGGTTGGTGGCACTGAAGCTTTCTTT. Full variable domain (outside the CDR3, taken from reference TRBV28 and TRBJ1-1): DVKVTQSSRYLVKRTGEKVFLECVQDMDHENMFWYRQDPGLGLRLIYFSYDVKMKEKGDIPEGYSVSREKKERFSLILESASTNQTSMYLCASTRAGVGGTEAFFGQGTRLTVV.